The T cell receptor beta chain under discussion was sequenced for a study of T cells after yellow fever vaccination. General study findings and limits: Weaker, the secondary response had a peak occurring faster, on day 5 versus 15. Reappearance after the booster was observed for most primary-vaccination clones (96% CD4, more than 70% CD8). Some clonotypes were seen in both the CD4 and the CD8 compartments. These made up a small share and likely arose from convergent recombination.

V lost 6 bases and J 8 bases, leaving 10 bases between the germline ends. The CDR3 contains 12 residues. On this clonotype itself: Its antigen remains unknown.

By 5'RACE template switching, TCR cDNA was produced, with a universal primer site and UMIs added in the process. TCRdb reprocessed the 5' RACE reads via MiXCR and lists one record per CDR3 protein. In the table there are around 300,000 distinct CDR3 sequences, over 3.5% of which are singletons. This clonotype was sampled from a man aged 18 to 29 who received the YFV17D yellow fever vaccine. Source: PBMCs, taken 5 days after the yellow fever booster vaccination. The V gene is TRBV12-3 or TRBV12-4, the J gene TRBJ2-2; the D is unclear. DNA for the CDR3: TGTGCCAGCAGCCCCGAAGTTGGGGAGCTGTTTTTT. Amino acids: CASSPEVGELFF.